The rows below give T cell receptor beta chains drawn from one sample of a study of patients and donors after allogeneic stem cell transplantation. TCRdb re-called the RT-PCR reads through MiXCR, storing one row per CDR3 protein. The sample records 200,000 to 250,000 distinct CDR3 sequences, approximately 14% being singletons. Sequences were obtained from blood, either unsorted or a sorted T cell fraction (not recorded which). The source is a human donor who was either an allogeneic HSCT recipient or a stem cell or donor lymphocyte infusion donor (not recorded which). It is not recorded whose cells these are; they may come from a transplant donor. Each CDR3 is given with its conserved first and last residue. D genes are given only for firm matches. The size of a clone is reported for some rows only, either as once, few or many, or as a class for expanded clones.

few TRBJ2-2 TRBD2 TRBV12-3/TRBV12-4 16 TGTGCCAGCAGTACAGTAGGGGCTGCGGGGGGTGGGGAGCTGTTTTTT CASSTVGAAGGGELFF
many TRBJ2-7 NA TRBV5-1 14 TGCGCCAGCAGCTGGGGGTCGGAGGGCTACGAGCAGTACTTC CASSWGSEGYEQYF
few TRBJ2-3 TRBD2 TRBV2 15 TGTGCCAGCCGTGACGGGACTAGTTACACAGATACGCAGTATTTT CASRDGTSYTDTQYF
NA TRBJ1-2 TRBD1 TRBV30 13 TGTGCCTGGAGTCACAGGGGGGCCTATGGCTACACCTTC CAWSHRGAYGYTF
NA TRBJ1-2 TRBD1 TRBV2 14 TGTGCCAGCATTCGGACAGGGGGCGCAGATGGCTACACCTTC CASIRTGGADGYTF
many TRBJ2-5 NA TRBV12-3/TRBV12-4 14 TGTGCCAGCAGTTTCAGAAGAGGTTCGGAGACCCAGTACTTC CASSFRRGSETQYF
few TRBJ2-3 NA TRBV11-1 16 TGTGCCAGCAGCCCGACCTTAGGGGGACTCACAGATACGCAGTATTTT CASSPTLGGLTDTQYF
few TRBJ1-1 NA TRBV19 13 TGTGCCAGTAGTGCCAGGGTAACCACGGAAGCTTTCTTT CASSARVTTEAFF
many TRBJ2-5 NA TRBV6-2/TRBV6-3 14 TGTGCCAGCAGTTACCCAGGGACCCAAGAGACCCAGTACTTC CASSYPGTQETQYF
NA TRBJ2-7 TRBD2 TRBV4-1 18 TGCGCCAGCAGCCCGGCCAGCGGGGGGGGGAGCTCCTACAATGAGCAGTACTTC CASSPASGGGSSYNEQYF
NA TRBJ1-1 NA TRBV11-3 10 TGTGCCCCCGCGGGGAGGCGGGCTTTCTTT CAPAGRRAFF
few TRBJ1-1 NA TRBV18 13 TGTGCCAGCTCACCGTCAGGGGAAACTGAAGCTTTCTTT CASSPSGETEAFF
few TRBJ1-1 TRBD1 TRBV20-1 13 TGCAGTGCTAATGAGGACAGGGGCACTGAAGCTTTCTTT CSANEDRGTEAFF
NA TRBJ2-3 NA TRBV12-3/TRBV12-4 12 TGTGCCAGCGTAGGGAACACAGATACGCAGTATTTT CASVGNTDTQYF
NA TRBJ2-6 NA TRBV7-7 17 TGTGCCAGCAGCTCAGTTGAGACAATCTCTGGGGCCAACGTCCTGACTTTC CASSSVETISGANVLTF
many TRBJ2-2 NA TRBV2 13 TGTGCCAGCACTGCAGAACGCACCGGGGAGCTGTTTTTT CASTAERTGELFF
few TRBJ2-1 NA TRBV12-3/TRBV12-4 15 TGTGCCAGCAGAAGCGAACTTAGGGTACACAATGAGCAGTTCTTC CASRSELRVHNEQFF
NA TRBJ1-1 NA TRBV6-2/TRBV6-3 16 TGTGCCAGCAGTTGGATCCCCTGGGGGGGGAACACTGAAGCTTTCTTT CASSWIPWGGNTEAFF
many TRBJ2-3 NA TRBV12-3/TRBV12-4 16 TGTGCCAGCAGCAGCGTCGGGTGGGGGCTGACAGATACGCAGTATTTT CASSSVGWGLTDTQYF
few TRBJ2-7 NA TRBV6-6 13 TGTGCCAGCAGCCAGGACAAGAACTACGAGCAGTACTTC CASSQDKNYEQYF
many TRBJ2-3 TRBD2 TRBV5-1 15 TGCGCCAGCTCTACTAGCGGGGCGAACACAGATACGCAGTATTTT CASSTSGANTDTQYF
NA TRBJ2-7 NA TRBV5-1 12 TGCGCCAGCAGCCAGGGAACCTACGAGCAGTACTTC CASSQGTYEQYF
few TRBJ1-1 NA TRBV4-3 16 TGCGCCAGCAGCCAAAAGGGGGAGACCGGGTTCACTGAAGCTTTCTTT CASSQKGETGFTEAFF
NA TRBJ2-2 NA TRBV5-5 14 TGTGCCAGCAGGCGGGACAAAAACACCGGGGAGCTGTTTTTT CASRRDKNTGELFF
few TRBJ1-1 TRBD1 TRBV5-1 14 TGCGCCAGCAGCTTGTACGGACAGGGAGCTGAAGCTTTCTTT CASSLYGQGAEAFF
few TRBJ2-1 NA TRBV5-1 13 TGCGCCAGCAGCCCTACGTGGGCCAATGAGCAGTTCTTC CASSPTWANEQFF
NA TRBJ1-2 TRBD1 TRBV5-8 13 TGTGCCAGCAGCTTGGGTCAGGGGGATGGCTACACCTTC CASSLGQGDGYTF
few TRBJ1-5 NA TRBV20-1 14 TGCAGTGCTAGAGCGGGCGGAAACAATCAGCCCCAGCATTTT CSARAGGNNQPQHF
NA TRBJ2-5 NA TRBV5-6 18 TGTGCCAGCAGCTTAAGACAGGTGGCTACCTGGGGCCAAGAGACCCAGTACTTC CASSLRQVATWGQETQYF
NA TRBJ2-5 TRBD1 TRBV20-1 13 TGCAGTGCCGCGGACAGGGGGCTGAAGACCCAGTACTTC CSAADRGLKTQYF
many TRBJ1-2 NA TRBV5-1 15 TGCGCCAGCAGCTTGGATCAGGGAAGGGTCTATGGCTACACCTTC CASSLDQGRVYGYTF
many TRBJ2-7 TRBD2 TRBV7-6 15 TGTGCCAGCAGCTCTGGACTAGCGGAGCACTACGAGCAGTACTTC CASSSGLAEHYEQYF
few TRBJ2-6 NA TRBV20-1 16 TGCAGTGCTAGAGGTGACACCGACTCTGGGGCCAACGTCCTGACTTTC CSARGDTDSGANVLTF
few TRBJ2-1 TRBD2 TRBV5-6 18 TGTGCCAGCAGCTTGAGGCTAGCGGGAGGGCGAGCCTACAATGAGCAGTTCTTC CASSLRLAGGRAYNEQFF
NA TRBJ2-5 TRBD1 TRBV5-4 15 TGTGCCAGCAGCTCCCCCGCAGGGGGCTGGGAGACCCAGTACTTC CASSSPAGGWETQYF
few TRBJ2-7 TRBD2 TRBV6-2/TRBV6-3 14 TGTGCCAGCAGAAAGCGGGAGAAATCCTACGAGCAGTACTTC CASRKREKSYEQYF
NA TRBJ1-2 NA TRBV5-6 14 TGTGCCAGCAGCTTGGCCGCGGGAGTCTATGGCTACACCTTC CASSLAAGVYGYTF
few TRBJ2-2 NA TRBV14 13 TGTGCCAGCACCACCGGAAGTTGGGGGGAGCTGTTTTTT CASTTGSWGELFF
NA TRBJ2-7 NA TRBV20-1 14 TGCAGTGCTAGCCCCGAGCGCGGGCTCTACGAGCAGTACTTC CSASPERGLYEQYF
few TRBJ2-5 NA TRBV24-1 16 TGTGCCACCAGTGATCATCGACAGTTTCTTCAAGAGACCCAGTACTTC CATSDHRQFLQETQYF
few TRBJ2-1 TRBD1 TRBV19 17 TGTGCCAGTACCCGAGGGGGCGGCACTAGAGGGAAGAATGAGCAGTTCTTC CASTRGGGTRGKNEQFF
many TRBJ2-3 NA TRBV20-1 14 TGCAGTGCTCCTTTTAGGGTAGTTACAGATACGCAGTATTTT CSAPFRVVTDTQYF
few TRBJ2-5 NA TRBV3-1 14 TGTGCCAGCAGCCAACTCCCCGGGCAAGAGACCCAGTACTTC CASSQLPGQETQYF
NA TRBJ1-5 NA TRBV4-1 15 TGCGCCAGCAGCCCTACCAAGGGAAGCAATCAGCCCCAGCATTTT CASSPTKGSNQPQHF